This T cell receptor (beta chain) was identified during a study of Ad26.COV2.S vaccination and SARS-CoV-2 variants. Only in-frame clones appear in the TCRdb table, and some are missing; sequencing was by immunoSEQ multiplex PCR. The sample holds about 680,000 clones; 89% are singletons and the top ten take around 1.5%. The treatment was: some 20 received Ad26.COV2.S at low or high dose, single or two shots; five or six received placebo; per-sample allocation not given. Samples were taken on day 63 after the first vaccine or placebo injection. The CDR3 is made up of 14 amino acids. Germline lookup yields CDR1 KGHSH and CDR2 LQKENI. V lost 3 bases and J lost 7, with 16 bases in between.

The specimen was peripheral blood, collected in a trial of Ad26.COV2.S vaccine versus placebo. The receptor was derived from a person aged 18-60 years who received the Ad26.COV2.S COVID-19 vaccine or a placebo. The rearrangement links TRBV18 to TRBJ2-7, with D possibly matching TRBD2 (6 bases). CDR3 region: CASSPWRGQGEQYF. The CDR3 nucleotides read TGTGCCAGCTCACCGTGGCGGGGTCAGGGAGAGCAGTACTTC. The whole variable domain, remainder taken from reference TRBV18 and TRBJ2-7, is NAGVMQNPRHLVRRRGQEARLRCSPMKGHSHVYWYRQLPEEGLKFMVYLQKENIIDESGMPKERFSAEFPKEGPSILRIQQVVRGDSAAYFCASSPWRGQGEQYFGPGTRLTVT.